Below, 16 T cell receptor beta chains from the same sample are listed, as sequenced in a study of blood T cell repertoires in COVID-19. Sequencing used immunoSEQ multiplex PCR; TCRdb keeps in-frame clones, though not all of them. The table has approximately 12,000 clones, roughly 80% seen once. Sequences were obtained from peripheral blood. Source of these receptors: a woman aged 55-70 years with acute or convalescent COVID-19.

The gene calls are TRBV5-5 and TRBJ1-1; TRBD1 matches 9 bases. The CDR3 runs to 14 residues. Germline V CDR1 and CDR2: SGHKS, YYEKEE (reference sequence). V was pared by 4 bases and J by 8 bases, with 9 bases of the junction left unmatched. CDR3 loop: CASSAGQGDREAFF. The DNA for the CDR3 is TGTGCCAGCAGCGCGGGACAGGGCGATCGGGAAGCTTTCTTT.

The chain joins TRBV21-1 to TRBJ1-5; TRBD1, the table's D call, was not compared with the DNA. TRBV21-1 is a pseudogene. The CDR3 contains 19 residues. The CDR3, as DNA: TGTGCCAGCAGCAAAGGTAACAGCTTTCCGCGTTTGAGCAATCAGCCCCAGCATTTT. It translates to CASSKGNSFPRLSNQPQHF.

The rearrangement uses TRBV18 and TRBJ2-5; D not resolved. Deletions cut 3 bases from V and 0 bases from J, with 8 bases between. Per germline, CDR1 KGHSH and CDR2 LQKENI. This CDR3 is built from 14 residues. CDR3 coding DNA: TGTGCCAGCTCACCGGGCGTATACCAAGAGACCCAGTACTTC. It codes for CASSPGVYQETQYF.

The chain recombines TRBV6-2 or TRBV6-3 with TRBJ1-1; D uncertain. The CDR3 runs to 14 residues. Per germline, CDR1 MNHEY and CDR2 SVGEGT. Deletions cut 6 bases from V and 5 bases from J, with 16 bases between. The CDR3 loop is CASSPGSAGTEAFF. CDR3 DNA: TGTGCCAGCAGCCCCGGCAGTGCGGGGACTGAAGCTTTCTTT.

The chain is built from TRBV6-6 and TRBJ1-3; D unresolved. Germline V lookup: CDR1 MNHNY, CDR2 SVGAGI (reference sequence). The length of the CDR3 is 12 residues. Deletions cut 11 bases from V and 0 bases from J, with 8 bases between. This chain's CDR3 is CAGSPSGNTIYF. The CDR3 region has the DNA TGTGCCGGGAGCCCCTCTGGAAACACCATATATTTT.

This clone was seen a single time. The germline gene is not matched at one end of the junction; a read error may be the cause. This chain uses TRBV7-7 with TRBJ2-5; 13 nucleotides match TRBD2. The germline gives CDR1 SSHAT, CDR2 FNYEAQ (reference sequence). The CDR3 covers 22 residues. The CDR3 protein is CASSPGTFIDIVGTSGVETQYF. The CDR3, as DNA: TGTGCTAGCAGCCCTGGGACTTTCATTGACATTGTGGGGACTAGCGGGGTAGAGACCCAGTACTTC.

The CDR3 here is CSVEEVRGDTQYF. Written as DNA, the CDR3 is TGCAGCGTTGAAGAAGTCCGGGGAGATACGCAGTATTTT. V gene TRBV29-1 combines with J gene TRBJ2-3; D might be TRBD2 (5 bases). Per germline, CDR1 SQVTM and CDR2 ANQGSEA. V lost 0 bases to trimming and J lost 5 bases, with 9 bases between them. The CDR3 spans 13 residues.

The chain has TRBV5-1 and TRBJ1-2, with D unresolved. The germline V gene encodes CDR1 SGHRS and CDR2 YFSETQ. The CDR3 length is 15 residues. V lost 0 bases, J lost 1 base, and 10 bases lay in between. CDR3 bases: TGCGCCAGCAGCTTGGGCCCAGGAAATAACTATGGCTACACCTTC. Its protein product is CASSLGPGNNYGYTF.

V and J are TRBV4-2 and TRBJ2-7; possibly TRBD1 for D (5 bases). Germline CDR1 is LGHNA and CDR2 is YNFKEQ. With 0 bases removed from V and 7 bases from J, the gap between germline ends came to 10 bases. This CDR3 is 13 amino acids long. The CDR3, as DNA: TGTGCCAGCAGCCAAGATAGGGGCACAGAGCAGTACTTC. It yields the protein CASSQDRGTEQYF.

The count of this clone is one. The CDR3 loop reads CASSLAVGETQYF. The DNA of the CDR3 is TGTGCCAGCAGCTTAGCTGTCGGGGAGACCCAGTACTTC. The chain uses TRBV7-9 and TRBJ2-5; no reliable D call. The V end was cut by 0 bases, the J end by 5 bases, with 7 bases between. The CDR3 is 13 amino acids. Germline CDR1 is SEHNR and CDR2 is FQNEAQ (reference sequence). The full variable domain, in which reference TRBV7-9 and TRBJ2-5 provide the parts outside the CDR3, is DTGVSQNPRHKITKRGQNVTFRCDPISEHNRLYWYRQTLGQGPEFLTYFQNEAQLEKSRLLSDRFSAERPKGSFSTLEIQRTEQGDSAMYLCASSLAVGETQYFGPGTRLLVL.

This sequence joins TRBV28 and TRBJ1-5; D remains ambiguous. The germline V gene has CDR1 MDHEN and CDR2 SYDVKM. Trimming removed 7 bases at V and 2 bases at J, with 15 bases between. The CDR3 contains 15 residues. Here the CDR3 reads CASKRTARGNQPQHF. DNA for the CDR3: TGTGCCAGCAAGAGGACGGCGAGGGGCAATCAGCCCCAGCATTTT.

J is TRBJ2-5 and V is TRBV20-1; D call uncertain. Germline V gene data show CDR1 as DFQATT and CDR2 as SNEGSKA (reference sequence). This CDR3 has 11 amino acids. Trimming cost V 4 bases and J 1 base, with 4 bases left between them. The CDR3 protein is CSATLQETQYF. CDR3 nucleotide sequence: TGCAGTGCTACTCTCCAAGAGACCCAGTACTTC.

This chain uses TRBV30 with TRBJ2-3, with D perhaps matching TRBD2 (5 bases). The CDR3 extends over 12 amino acids. The ends were cut back, 5 bases at V and 5 bases at J, with 11 bases in the middle. Germline V CDR1 and CDR2: GTSNPN, SVGIG (reference sequence). The CDR3 here is CAWAGEGDTQYF. CDR3 nucleotide sequence: TGTGCCTGGGCGGGCGAGGGAGATACGCAGTATTTT.

The gene calls are TRBV3-1 (or the pseudogene TRBV3-2) and TRBJ2-7; TRBD1 agrees at 8 bases. The length of the CDR3 is 14 residues. Germline V gene sequence: CDR1 LGHDT, CDR2 YNNKEL (reference sequence). V lost 4 bases and J lost 6; bases outside the gene matches: 8. The CDR3 bases are TGTGCCAGCAGCCCAACAGGGGGAAGGGGCGAGCAGTACTTC. As protein: CASSPTGGRGEQYF.

The rearrangement links TRBV15 to TRBJ2-1; D perhaps matches TRBD2 (6 bases). Trimming stripped 4 bases from V and 7 bases from J, with 14 bases between. Germline V lookup: CDR1 LNHNV, CDR2 YYDKDF (reference sequence). The CDR3 contains 14 residues. The CDR3 DNA sequence: TGTGCCACCAGCACCCCCGGGACTTCTAATGAGCAGTTCTTC. Its translation: CATSTPGTSNEQFF. The whole variable domain, remainder taken from reference TRBV15 and TRBJ2-1, is DAMVIQNPRYQVTQFGKPVTLSCSQTLNHNVMYWYQQKSSQAPKLLFHYYDKDFNNEADTPDNFQSRRPNTSFCFLDIRSPGLGDTAMYLCATSTPGTSNEQFFGPGTRLTVL.

The chain is built from TRBV7-9 and TRBJ1-1; unclear D gene. The CDR3 totals 13 residues. Germline V gene sequence: CDR1 SEHNR, CDR2 FQNEAQ (reference sequence). V was clipped by 5 bases and J by 3 bases, with 10 bases between them. CDR3 sequence: CASSGGVDTEAFF. The CDR3 nucleotides read TGTGCCAGCAGCGGCGGGGTGGACACTGAAGCTTTCTTT.